The 3 T cell receptor beta chains below were found in one sample sequenced in a study of blood T cell repertoires in COVID-19. Assay: immunoSEQ multiplex PCR; the TCRdb copy retains only in-frame clones and omits some. The sample lists about 360,000 clones; around 90% were seen once. Specimen: PBMCs or T cells enriched from blood (not recorded which). These receptors were collected from a woman aged 40 to 55 with acute COVID-19.

CDR3 amino acids: CASSVAGGGVTDTQYF. CDR3 in DNA: TGTGCCAGCAGCGTAGCTGGCGGGGGGGTCACAGATACGCAGTATTTT. The rearrangement links TRBV9 to TRBJ2-3; 9 bases agree with TRBD2. The CDR3 totals 16 residues. V lost 0 bases and J lost 2; bases outside the gene matches: 4. The germline CDR1 and CDR2 sequences are SGDLS and YYNGEE.

J is TRBJ2-7 and V is TRBV12-5, with 7 bases identical to TRBD1. Germline V gene sequence: CDR1 LGHNT, CDR2 FRNRAP. The CDR3 is 13 amino acids. V shed 1 base, J shed 3 bases, and the junction held 0 bases outside the gene matches. For the CDR3, the DNA is TGTGCTAGTGGTTTGGGACAGGGCTACGAGCAGTACTTC. Residues: CASGLGQGYEQYF.

The V and J genes are TRBV6-5 and TRBJ2-5; tentatively, D is TRBD1 (5 bases). Between the trimmed V and J ends, which lost 0 bases and 4 bases, there was a span of 9 bases. From germline, CDR1 is MNHEY and CDR2 SVGAGI. The CDR3 runs 14 residues. Here the CDR3 reads CASSYSGRAETQYF. The CDR3 DNA is TGTGCCAGCAGTTACTCGGGCAGGGCAGAGACCCAGTACTTC.